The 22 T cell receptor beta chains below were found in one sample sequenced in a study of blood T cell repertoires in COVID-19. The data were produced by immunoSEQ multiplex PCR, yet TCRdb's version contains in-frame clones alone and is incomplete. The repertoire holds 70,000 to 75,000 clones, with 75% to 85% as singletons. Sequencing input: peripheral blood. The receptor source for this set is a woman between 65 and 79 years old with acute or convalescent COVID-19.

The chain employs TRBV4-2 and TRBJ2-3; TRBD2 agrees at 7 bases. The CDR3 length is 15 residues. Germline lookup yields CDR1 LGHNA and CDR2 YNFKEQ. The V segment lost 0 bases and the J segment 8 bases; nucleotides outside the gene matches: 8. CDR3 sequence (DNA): TGTGCCAGCAGCCAAGAGGGGGGGAGGCCCGGTACGCAGTATTTT. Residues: CASSQEGGRPGTQYF.

CDR3 sequence reads: CASSLTGEMVYGYTF. The CDR3, as DNA: TGTGCCAGCAGCCTGACAGGGGAAATGGTCTATGGCTACACCTTC. V and J are TRBV5-6 and TRBJ1-2; TRBD1 matches at 8 bases. The CDR3 totals 15 residues. Germline V gene lookup returns CDR1 SGHDT and CDR2 YYEEEE. Trimming at V came to 4 bases and at J to 4 bases, leaving 9 bases not matched to a gene.

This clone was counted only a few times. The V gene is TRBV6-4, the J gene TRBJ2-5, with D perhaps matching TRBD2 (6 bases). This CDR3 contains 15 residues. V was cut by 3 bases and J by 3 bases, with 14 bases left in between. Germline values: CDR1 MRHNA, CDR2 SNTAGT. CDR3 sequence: CASSEEGRGEETQYF. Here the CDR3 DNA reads TGTGCCAGCAGTGAGGAGGGTCGCGGCGAAGAGACCCAGTACTTC.

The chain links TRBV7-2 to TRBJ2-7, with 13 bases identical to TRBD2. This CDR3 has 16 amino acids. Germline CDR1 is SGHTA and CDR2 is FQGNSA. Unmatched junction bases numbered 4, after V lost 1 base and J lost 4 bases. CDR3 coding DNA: TGTGCCAGCAGCTTAGGACTAGCGGGAGGCTTGTACGAGCAGTACTTC. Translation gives CASSLGLAGGLYEQYF.

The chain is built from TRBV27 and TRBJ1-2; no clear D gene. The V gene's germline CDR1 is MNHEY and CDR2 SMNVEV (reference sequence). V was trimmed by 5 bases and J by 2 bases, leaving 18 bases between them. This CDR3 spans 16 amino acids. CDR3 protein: CASSPEIGKANYGYTF. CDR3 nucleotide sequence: TGTGCCAGCAGTCCGGAGATCGGCAAAGCCAACTATGGCTACACCTTC.

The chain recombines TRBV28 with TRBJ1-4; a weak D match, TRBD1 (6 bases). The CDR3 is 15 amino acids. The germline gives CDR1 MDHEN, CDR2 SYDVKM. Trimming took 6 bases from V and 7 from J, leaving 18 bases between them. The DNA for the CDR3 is TGTGCCAGCAGGCACGAACTTCCAGGGGCTGAAAAACTGTTTTTT. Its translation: CASRHELPGAEKLFF. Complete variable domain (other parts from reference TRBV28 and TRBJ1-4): DVKVTQSSRYLVKRTGEKVFLECVQDMDHENMFWYRQDPGLGLRLIYFSYDVKMKEKGDIPEGYSVSREKKERFSLILESASTNQTSMYLCASRHELPGAEKLFFGSGTQLSVL.

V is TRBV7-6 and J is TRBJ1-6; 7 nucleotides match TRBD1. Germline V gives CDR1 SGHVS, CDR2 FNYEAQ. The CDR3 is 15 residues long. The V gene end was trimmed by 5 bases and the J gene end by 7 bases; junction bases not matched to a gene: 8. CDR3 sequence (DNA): TGTGCCAGCAGCCCGTGGGACAGCCTAAATTCACCCCTCCACTTT. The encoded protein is CASSPWDSLNSPLHF.

Here the CDR3 DNA reads TGCGCCAGCAGCTCAAGAATGAGGACTGAAGCTTTCTTT. Residues: CASSSRMRTEAFF. The chain carries TRBV5-1 and TRBJ1-1; D is uncertain. The ends were cut back, 3 bases at V and 5 bases at J, with 11 bases in the middle. From germline, CDR1 is SGHRS and CDR2 YFSETQ. CDR3 length: 13 residues.

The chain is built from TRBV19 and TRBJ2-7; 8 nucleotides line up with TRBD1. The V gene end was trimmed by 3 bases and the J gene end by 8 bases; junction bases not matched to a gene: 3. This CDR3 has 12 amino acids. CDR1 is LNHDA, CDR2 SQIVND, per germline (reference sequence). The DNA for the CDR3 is TGTGCCAGTAGTATGGGGGACAGGCAGCAGTACTTC. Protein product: CASSMGDRQQYF. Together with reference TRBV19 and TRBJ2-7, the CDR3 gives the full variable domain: DGGITQSPKYLFRKEGQNVTLSCEQNLNHDAMYWYRQDPGQGLRLIYYSQIVNDFQKGDIAEGYSVSREKKESFPLTVTSAQKNPTAFYLCASSMGDRQQYFGPGTRLTVT.

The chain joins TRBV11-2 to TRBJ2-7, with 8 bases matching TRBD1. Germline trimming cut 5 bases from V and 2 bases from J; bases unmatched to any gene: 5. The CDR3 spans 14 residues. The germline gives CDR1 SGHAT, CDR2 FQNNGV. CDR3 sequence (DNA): TGTGCCAGCAGCCTCGGACAGGGCCCCTACGAGCAGTACTTC. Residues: CASSLGQGPYEQYF.

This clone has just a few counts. CDR3 nucleotides: TGCGCCAGCAGCCGGGACAGGGGCTCCTACGAGCAGTACTTC. This encodes CASSRDRGSYEQYF. The chain employs TRBV4-1 and TRBJ2-7, with 10 nucleotides matching TRBD1. V was clipped by 4 bases and J by 0 bases; unmatched bases: 0. Germline V gene data show CDR1 as MGHRA and CDR2 as YSYEKL. The CDR3 sequence is 14 residues long.

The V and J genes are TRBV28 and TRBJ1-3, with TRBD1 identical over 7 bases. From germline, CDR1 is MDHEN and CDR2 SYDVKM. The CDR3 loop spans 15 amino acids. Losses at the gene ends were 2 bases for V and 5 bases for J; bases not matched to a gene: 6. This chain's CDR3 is CASSLMTGNRNTIYF. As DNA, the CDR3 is TGTGCCAGCAGTTTAATGACAGGGAATAGAAACACCATATATTTT.

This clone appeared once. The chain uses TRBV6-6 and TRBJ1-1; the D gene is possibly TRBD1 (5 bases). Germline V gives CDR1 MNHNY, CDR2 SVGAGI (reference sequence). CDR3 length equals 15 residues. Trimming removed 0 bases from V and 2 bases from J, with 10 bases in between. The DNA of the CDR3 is TGTGCCAGCAGTTACTCGTACCAGGGCAACACTGAAGCTTTCTTT. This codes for CASSYSYQGNTEAFF.

In DNA form, the CDR3 reads TGTGCCAGCAGCTTCGGGGGGCTGGGACACTACGAGCAGTACTTC. This encodes CASSFGGLGHYEQYF. The chain combines TRBV5-4 with TRBJ2-7; tentatively, D is TRBD2 (7 bases). Germline CDR1 reads SGHNT; CDR2 reads YYREEE (reference sequence). V was shortened by 2 bases and J by 3 bases, with 15 bases between the two germline ends. The CDR3 consists of 15 residues. Together with reference TRBV5-4 and TRBJ2-7, the CDR3 gives the full variable domain: ETGVTQSPTHLIKTRGQQVTLRCSSQSGHNTVSWYQQALGQGPQFIFQYYREEENGRGNFPPRFSGLQFPNYSSELNVNALELDDSALYLCASSFGGLGHYEQYFGPGTRLTVT.

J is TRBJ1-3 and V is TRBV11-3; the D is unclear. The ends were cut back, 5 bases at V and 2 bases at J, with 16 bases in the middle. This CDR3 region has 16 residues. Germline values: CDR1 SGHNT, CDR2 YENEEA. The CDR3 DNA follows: TGTGCCAGCAGCCTGAGTCGAGGGCGAACTGGAAACACCATATATTTT. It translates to CASSLSRGRTGNTIYF.

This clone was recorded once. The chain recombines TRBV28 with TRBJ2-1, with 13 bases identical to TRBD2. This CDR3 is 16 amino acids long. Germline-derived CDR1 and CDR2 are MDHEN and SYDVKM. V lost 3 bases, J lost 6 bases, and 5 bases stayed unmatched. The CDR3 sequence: CASSFGGLAGANEQFF. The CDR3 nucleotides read TGTGCCAGCAGTTTTGGAGGACTAGCGGGAGCCAATGAGCAGTTCTTC.

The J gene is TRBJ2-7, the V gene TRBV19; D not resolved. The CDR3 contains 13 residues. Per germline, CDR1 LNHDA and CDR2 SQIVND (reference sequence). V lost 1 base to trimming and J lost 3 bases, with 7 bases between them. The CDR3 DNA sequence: TGTGCCAGTAGTATAGGCGGCCTCTACGAGCAGTACTTC. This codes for CASSIGGLYEQYF.

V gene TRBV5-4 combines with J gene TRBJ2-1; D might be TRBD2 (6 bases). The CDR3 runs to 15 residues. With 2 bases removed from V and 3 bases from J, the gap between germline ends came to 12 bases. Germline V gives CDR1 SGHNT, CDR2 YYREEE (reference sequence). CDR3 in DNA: TGTGCCAGCAGCTTCGGGGGAGGCAACTACAATGAGCAGTTCTTC. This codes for CASSFGGGNYNEQFF.

In nucleotides, the CDR3 is TGTGCCAGCAGTTTGGGACGGGGGGGGAACACTGAAGCTTTCTTT. Residues: CASSLGRGGNTEAFF. The chain couples TRBV27 to TRBJ1-1; possibly TRBD1 for D (5 bases). The germline V gene encodes CDR1 MNHEY and CDR2 SMNVEV (reference sequence). The germline V and J ends were trimmed by 3 bases and 1 base, with 12 bases remaining between them. The CDR3 sequence is 15 residues long.

This CDR3 reads CASEGQALSGNTIYF. The CDR3 DNA reads TGTGCCAGCGAGGGACAGGCCCTCTCTGGAAACACCATATATTTT. The chain couples TRBV28 to TRBJ1-3, with TRBD1 matching 8 bases. The CDR3 runs 15 residues. CDR1 MDHEN and CDR2 SYDVKM come from the germline V gene. V trimming: 8 bases; J trimming: 0 bases; junction bases outside the gene matches: 6.

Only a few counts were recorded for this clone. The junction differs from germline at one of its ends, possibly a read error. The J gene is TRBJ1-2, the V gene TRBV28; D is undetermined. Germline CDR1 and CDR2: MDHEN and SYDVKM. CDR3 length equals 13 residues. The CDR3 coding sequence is TGTGGCAGCAAGTTGCGGTTTAACTATGGCTACACCTTC. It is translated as CGSKLRFNYGYTF.

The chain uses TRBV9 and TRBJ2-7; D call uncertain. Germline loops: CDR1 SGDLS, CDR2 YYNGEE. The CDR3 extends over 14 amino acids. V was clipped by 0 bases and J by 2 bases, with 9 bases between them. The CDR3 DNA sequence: TGTGCCAGCAGCGTAGGATTGGGCGCCTACGAGCAGTACTTC. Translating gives CASSVGLGAYEQYF.